A selection of T cell receptor beta chains follows, all from one sample in a study of monozygotic twins with inflammatory bowel disease. One entry per CDR3 protein, without DNA, is what TCRdb gives after re-calling the 5' RACE reads. This table holds about 300,000 distinct CDR3 sequences. Sequencing was performed on blood. These receptors were collected from a human donor with ulcerative colitis or Crohn's disease, or a healthy co-twin of an affected twin (not recorded which). Both conserved end residues are part of each CDR3.

V gene: TRBV7-9; J gene: TRBJ1-1; CDR3 protein: CASKPRDGDWDTEAFF
V gene: TRBV7-3; J gene: TRBJ2-4; CDR3 protein: CASSGGSGNIQYF
V gene: TRBV7-9; J gene: TRBJ2-1; CDR3 protein: CASFQIKTSGSYNEQFF
V gene: TRBV7-2; J gene: TRBJ2-2; CDR3 protein: CASSGLAGNTGELFF
V gene: TRBV23-1; J gene: TRBJ2-7; CDR3 protein: CASQDSVYEQYF
V gene: TRBV5-1; J gene: TRBJ2-7; CDR3 protein: CASSLDSVNYEQYF
V gene: TRBV15; J gene: TRBJ1-2; CDR3 protein: CATSRPGRGGSYTF
V gene: TRBV10-3; J gene: TRBJ2-5; CDR3 protein: CAINSSGLGRETQYF
V gene: TRBV5-4; J gene: TRBJ2-1; CDR3 protein: CASSPGGGTSSYNEQFF
V gene: TRBV5-1; J gene: TRBJ2-5; CDR3 protein: CASSPTGVRETQYF
V gene: TRBV5-1; J gene: TRBJ1-5; CDR3 protein: CASSLEQGGQPQHF
V gene: TRBV29-1; J gene: TRBJ2-3; CDR3 protein: CSGGTTDTQYF
V gene: TRBV24-1; J gene: TRBJ2-2; CDR3 protein: CATRPTENTGELFF
V gene: TRBV5-1; J gene: TRBJ2-1; CDR3 protein: CASRAGRPEARDNEQFF